The clone carrying this T cell receptor (beta chain) showed up just a few times. Trimming removed 4 bases from V and 0 bases from J; junction bases left unmatched: 6. Germline V gene lookup returns CDR1 SGHTS and CDR2 YDEGEE. This CDR3 spans 16 amino acids. Original methodology: Amplification of reference gene primers provided the estimated nucleated cell counts. The repertoire was sequenced with immunoSEQ multiplex PCR; TCRdb's copy has only in-frame clones and lacks some. V, J and clone size reflect that table, while D and trimming were determined from the DNA. The data hold a few hundred thousand clones, with more than 85% observed a single time. This record belongs to a study of blood T cell repertoires in COVID-19. Overall study: Acute-phase and convalescent COVID-19 samples originated in the United States, Italy and Spain. PBMCs, B-cell-depleted T cells, or T cells were the source of the cDNA or gDNA that made up the material.

The genes are TRBV5-8 and TRBJ1-5; 8 bases are a match to TRBD1. Sequencing was carried out using peripheral blood. This receptor was identified in a man in his 60s with acute or convalescent COVID-19. CDR3: CASSPDRGYSNQPQHF. CDR3 sequence (DNA): TGTGCCAGCAGCCCAGACAGGGGTTATAGCAATCAGCCCCAGCATTTT.